These 8 T cell receptor beta chains originate from one sample sequenced in a study of tumor-infiltrating lymphocytes in primary liver carcinoma. The input was 450 to 550 ng total RNA; TCR beta cDNA was made from it with a constant-region primer. It was through three nested multiplex PCR rounds of slightly modified ARM-PCR that TCR beta libraries arose. Use of TRBV1-TRBV30 forward primers with a C-beta reverse primer characterized the first two PCR rounds, which lasted 10 cycles each. TCRdb ran MiXCR on the multiplex PCR reads and lists one entry per CDR3 protein. Of about 100,000 distinct CDR3 sequences detected, about two thirds appear once; the ten largest clones hold approximately 12%. Both RNA and DNA were isolated together from approximately 22-30 mg of bulk tissue that had not been sorted. Input material: liver tumor tissue from sampling region 2. The subset was: tumor region T2, inferior pole. These receptors all stem from a woman aged 55-75 years with primary liver carcinoma and hepatitis B virus infection.

Regarding this clonotype: Being one base from a much bigger clone, this may be a read error. The chain recombines TRBV5-1 with TRBJ2-2; 10 bases map to TRBD1. Per the germline V gene, CDR1 is SGHRS and CDR2 is YFSETQ. The CDR3 is 16 residues long. Written as DNA, the CDR3 is TGCACCGTTCGCCTGACAGGGGGCGCGGACACCGGGGAGCTGTTTTTT. As protein: CTVRLTGGADTGELFF.

Concerning this clonotype: A much bigger clone sits one base away, suggesting this may be a read error. The chain employs TRBV5-4 and TRBJ2-5; 15 bases align to TRBD2. Germline assignment: CDR1 SGHNT and CDR2 YYREEE (reference sequence). This CDR3 is built from 15 residues. The CDR3 DNA reads as TGTGGCAGCAGCTTGGGACTAGCGGGAGGACAGACCCAGTACTTC. Its translation is CGSSLGLAGGQTQYF.

Points on this clonotype: Relative to the germline gene, one junction end is altered; a read error may explain this. The chain uses TRBV11-2 and TRBJ1-2; unclear D gene. CDR3 length: 14 residues. Germline CDR1 SGHAT, CDR2 FQNNGV. The chain's CDR3 is CASSFSEADYGYTF. The CDR3 DNA reads TGTGCCAGCAGCTTTTCAGAGGCTGACTATGGATACACCTTC.

With regard to this clonotype: At one end the junction does not follow the germline gene, possibly because of a read error. The chain links TRBV11-3 to TRBJ2-2; tentative D call: TRBD2 (5 bases). The CDR3 spans 14 residues. Germline CDR1 reads SGHNT; CDR2 reads YENEEA. The CDR3 sequence is CDSSLGLATGKLFF. CDR3 nucleotides: TGTGACAGCAGCTTAGGGCTAGCCACCGGGAAGCTGTTTTTT.

A note on this clonotype: At one of its ends the junction is not consistent with the germline gene, which may arise from a read error. The chain links TRBV11-3 to TRBJ2-1; D is ambiguous. From germline, CDR1 is SGHNT and CDR2 YENEEA. This CDR3 has 17 amino acids. CDR3 nucleotides: TGTGCCAGCAGCTTAGATCCCAAGTGTTTTTCCTACAATGAACAGTTCTTC. It is translated as CASSLDPKCFSYNEQFF.

Remarks on this clonotype: At one end the junction does not follow the germline gene, possibly because of a read error. CDR3 nucleotide sequence: TGCGCCAACAGCCAAGTGGGTAGAGCGTCCTACAATGAGCAGTTCTTC. As protein: CANSQVGRASYNEQFF. The gene calls are TRBV4-1 and TRBJ2-1, with D unresolved. From germline, CDR1 is MGHRA and CDR2 YSYEKL. The CDR3 extends over 16 amino acids.

With respect to this clonotype: Since the CDR3 does not end with the conserved phenylalanine or tryptophan, this likely comes from a read error. The DNA is omitted, as the CDR3 cannot be located on it reliably, and the CDR3 follows TCRdb's listing. The chain joins TRBV4-2 to TRBJ2-7; the table gives TRBD2 as D, unverified against the DNA. The CDR3 region is 15 residues in length, termini included. Germline V gene sequence: CDR1 LGHNA, CDR2 YNFKEQ. The CDR3 sequence is CASSLGLAGAYERYL.

The chain uses TRBV7-9 and TRBJ2-7; D uncertain. CDR1 and CDR2 from the germline V gene are SEHNR and FQNEAQ (reference sequence). This CDR3 region has 13 residues. V was shortened by 5 bases and J by 9 bases, with 17 bases between the two germline ends. The DNA of the CDR3 is TGTGCCAGCAGCACCGGAACAGACCTCGGGCAGTACTTC. It translates to CASSTGTDLGQYF.